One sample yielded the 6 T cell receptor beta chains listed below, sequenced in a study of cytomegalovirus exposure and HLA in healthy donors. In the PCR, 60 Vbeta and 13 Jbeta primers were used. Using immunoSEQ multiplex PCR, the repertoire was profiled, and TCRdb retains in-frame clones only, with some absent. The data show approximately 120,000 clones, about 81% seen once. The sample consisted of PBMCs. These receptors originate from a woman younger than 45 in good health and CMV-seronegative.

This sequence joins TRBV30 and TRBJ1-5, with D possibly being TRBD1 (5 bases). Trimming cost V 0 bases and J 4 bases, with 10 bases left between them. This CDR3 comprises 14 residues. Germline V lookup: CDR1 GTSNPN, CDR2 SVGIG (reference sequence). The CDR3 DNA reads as TGTGCCTGGAGTGTCCTCCAGGGAAATCAGCCCCAGCATTTT. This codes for CAWSVLQGNQPQHF.

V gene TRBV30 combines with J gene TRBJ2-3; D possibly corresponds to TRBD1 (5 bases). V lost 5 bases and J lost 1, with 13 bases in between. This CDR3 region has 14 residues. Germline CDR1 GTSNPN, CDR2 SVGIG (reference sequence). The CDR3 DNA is TGTGCCTGGGCTGGGGCAGCAGGCACAGATACGCAGTATTTT. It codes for CAWAGAAGTDTQYF.

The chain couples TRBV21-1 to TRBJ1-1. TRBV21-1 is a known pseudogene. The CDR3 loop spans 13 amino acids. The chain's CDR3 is CASRTPGGCEAFF. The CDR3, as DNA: TGTGCCAGCAGGACCCCGGGGGGGTGCGAAGCTTTCTTT.

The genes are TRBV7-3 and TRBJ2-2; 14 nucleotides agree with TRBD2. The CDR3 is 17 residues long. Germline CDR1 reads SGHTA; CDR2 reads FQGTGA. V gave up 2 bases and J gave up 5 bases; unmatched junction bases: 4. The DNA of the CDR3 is TGTGCCAGCAGCTTAGGACTAGCGGGGGGCGAGACCGGGGAGCTGTTTTTT. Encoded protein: CASSLGLAGGETGELFF.

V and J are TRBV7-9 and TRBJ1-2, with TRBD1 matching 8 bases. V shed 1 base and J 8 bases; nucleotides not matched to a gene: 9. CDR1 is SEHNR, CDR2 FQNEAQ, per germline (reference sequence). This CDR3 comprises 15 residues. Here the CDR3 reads CASSLGGRGREGYTF. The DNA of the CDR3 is TGTGCCAGCAGCTTAGGCGGCAGGGGGCGGGAAGGCTACACCTTC.

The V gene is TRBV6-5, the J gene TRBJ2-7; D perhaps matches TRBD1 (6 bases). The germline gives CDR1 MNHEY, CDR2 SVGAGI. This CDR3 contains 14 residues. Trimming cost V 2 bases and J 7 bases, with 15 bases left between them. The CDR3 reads CASSYISGRGEQYF. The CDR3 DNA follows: TGTGCCAGCAGTTACATAAGTGGCAGGGGAGAGCAGTACTTC.